The 24 T cell receptor beta chains below come from one sample, sequenced in a study of human T cells and chemical hapten exposure. MiXCR was run by TCRdb on the RACE reads, yielding one entry per CDR3 protein. Of 79,000 or so distinct CDR3 sequences in the sample, over 9% were seen once. As to time point: patch test 1, 2 weeks after DPC sensitization. Treatment denoted: therapeutic diphenylcyclopropenone sensitization with weekly scalp DPC. Sequenced here: whole blood, sampled in connection with sensitization to the hapten diphenylcyclopropenone (DPC). These receptors all stem from a woman in her fifties or sixties with alopecia areata. Some clones in this sample may be carry-over from other donors' samples.

The rearrangement joins TRBV14 to TRBJ1-1; D may be TRBD1 (6 bases). Germline V gene sequence: CDR1 SGHDN, CDR2 FVKESK. The CDR3 loop spans 17 amino acids. The V end lost 2 bases, the J end lost 3 bases, and 19 bases lay between the germline ends. CDR3 residues: CASSQPGQWGKDTEAFF. CDR3 bases: TGTGCCAGCAGCCAACCAGGACAGTGGGGGAAGGACACTGAAGCTTTCTTT.

This sequence joins TRBV28 and TRBJ2-3, with D perhaps matching TRBD1 or TRBD2 (5 bases each). Looked up from germline, CDR1 is MDHEN and CDR2 is SYDVKM. The CDR3 spans 16 residues. V lost 5 bases, J lost 6 bases, and 21 bases lay in between. This chain's CDR3 is CASSAPRLASGDTQYF. Written as DNA, the CDR3 is TGTGCCAGCAGTGCCCCGAGGCTAGCCTCAGGGGATACGCAGTATTTT.

This clonotype was seen more than once but under ten times. The chain is built from TRBV6-2 or TRBV6-3 and TRBJ2-1; D possibly corresponds to TRBD2 (5 bases). The CDR3 consists of 15 residues. Trimming shortened V by 2 bases and J by 7 bases, and 15 bases separated the two germline ends. Per germline, CDR1 MNHEY and CDR2 SVGEGT. CDR3 protein: CASSYASRVMNEQFF. CDR3 coding DNA: TGTGCCAGCAGTTACGCTAGCCGGGTCATGAATGAGCAGTTCTTC.

In its sample, this clonotype was seen a few times. This chain uses TRBV6-2 or TRBV6-3 with TRBJ2-3; TRBD2 agrees at 11 bases. The V and J ends lost 7 bases and 3 bases, in that order; junction bases with no gene match: 9. The V gene's germline CDR1 is MNHEY and CDR2 SVGEGT. The CDR3 extends over 16 amino acids. CDR3 loop: CASTSPLAGGTDTQYF. CDR3 sequence (DNA): TGTGCCAGCACCTCCCCCCTAGCGGGAGGTACAGATACGCAGTATTTT.

This clonotype occurred many times. As DNA, the CDR3 is TGCGCCAGCAGCCAAGCGCGGACAGGGCACTACTTC. Protein sequence: CASSQARTGHYF. The chain employs TRBV4-3 and TRBJ2-7, with 8 nucleotides matching TRBD1. The CDR3 has 12 amino acids. The V segment lost 1 base and the J segment 13 bases; nucleotides outside the gene matches: 6. Germline CDR1 and CDR2: LGHNA and YSLEER.

This clonotype was seen a few times. The chain uses TRBV6-1 and TRBJ1-5, with D unresolved. Germline V gene lookup returns CDR1 MNHNS and CDR2 SASEGT. Trimming stripped 2 bases from V and 5 bases from J, with 7 bases between. The CDR3 has 13 residues. CDR3 in amino acids: CASSERGDQPQHF. As DNA, the CDR3 is TGTGCCAGCAGTGAACGTGGAGATCAGCCCCAGCATTTT.

This clonotype was counted a few times. The chain is built from TRBV6-5 and TRBJ2-1; 11 bases map to TRBD2. The CDR3 runs 15 residues. V lost 5 bases and J lost 6; bases outside the gene matches: 6. Germline V CDR1 and CDR2: MNHEY, SVGAGI. The CDR3 here is CASSRGLAGFNEQFF. DNA for the CDR3: TGTGCCAGCAGTCGCGGACTAGCGGGTTTCAATGAGCAGTTCTTC.

This clonotype was seen at least ten times. The genes are TRBV18 and TRBJ2-1, with D maybe TRBD2 (5 bases). Between the trimmed V and J ends, which lost 2 bases and 5 bases, there was a span of 13 bases. CDR3 length: 15 residues. In germline, CDR1 is KGHSH, CDR2 LQKENI. The CDR3 loop is CASSPSFTRDNEQFF. The CDR3 DNA sequence: TGTGCCAGCTCACCAAGTTTTACGCGGGACAATGAGCAGTTCTTC. The whole variable domain, remainder taken from reference TRBV18 and TRBJ2-1, is NAGVMQNPRHLVRRRGQEARLRCSPMKGHSHVYWYRQLPEEGLKFMVYLQKENIIDESGMPKERFSAEFPKEGPSILRIQQVVRGDSAAYFCASSPSFTRDNEQFFGPGTRLTVL.

J is TRBJ2-3 and V is TRBV7-9; 7 bases align to TRBD1. The junction had 16 bases not matched to a gene; V was cut back by 5 bases and J by 5 bases. This CDR3 has 17 amino acids. Germline V gene sequence: CDR1 SEHNR, CDR2 FQNEAQ (reference sequence). This CDR3 is CASSPGQFSPTGDTQYF. The CDR3, as DNA: TGTGCCAGCAGCCCGGGACAGTTCTCTCCCACTGGAGATACGCAGTATTTT.

The chain uses TRBV28 and TRBJ2-7, with 10 nucleotides matching TRBD1. With 9 bases clipped from V and 1 base from J, the junction kept 6 bases outside the gene matches. This CDR3 contains 14 residues. Looked up from germline, CDR1 is MDHEN and CDR2 is SYDVKM. The CDR3 is CASLRTGGSYEQYF. The CDR3 nucleotides read TGTGCCAGTCTCAGGACAGGGGGTTCCTACGAGCAGTACTTC.

The sample holds a few counts of this clonotype. This chain links TRBV5-4 with TRBJ1-2, with 7 positions matching TRBD1. Germline V gene lookup returns CDR1 SGHNT and CDR2 YYREEE (reference sequence). The trim removed 7 bases at V and 6 bases at J, leaving 15 bases unmatched. The CDR3 extends over 15 amino acids. The CDR3 nucleotides read TGTGCCAGCTCACCAGGGGGACGGCGATCTGATGGCTACACCTTC. It is translated as CASSPGGRRSDGYTF.

This chain uses TRBV2 with TRBJ2-7; weak D call: TRBD1 (5 bases). Germline lookup yields CDR1 SNHLY and CDR2 FYNNEI. Trimming shortened V by 6 bases and J by 6 bases, and 12 bases separated the two germline ends. This CDR3 spans 12 amino acids. CDR3 nucleotide sequence: TGTGCCAGCAGAGACAGCCTGCGCGAGCAGTACTTC. This gives the protein CASRDSLREQYF.

There are a few counts of this clonotype. This chain links TRBV9 with TRBJ1-2; D is ambiguous. V was clipped by 4 bases and J by 4 bases, with 11 bases between them. Germline-derived CDR1 and CDR2 are SGDLS and YYNGEE. There are 13 residues in the CDR3. The CDR3 DNA is TGTGCCAGCAGCCCCCCAGATTTCTATGGCTACACCTTC. As protein: CASSPPDFYGYTF.

This clonotype was picked up a small number of times. This chain links TRBV28 with TRBJ1-1, with no clear D. CDR3 length: 13 amino acids. The germline V gene has CDR1 MDHEN and CDR2 SYDVKM. The V and J ends lost 10 bases and 4 bases respectively, with 16 bases between them. In nucleotides, the CDR3 is TGTGCCATCCTACCCGAAACACTCACTGAAGCTTTCTTT. This encodes CAILPETLTEAFF. Filled out from reference TRBV28 and TRBJ1-1, the complete variable domain reads DVKVTQSSRYLVKRTGEKVFLECVQDMDHENMFWYRQDPGLGLRLIYFSYDVKMKEKGDIPEGYSVSREKKERFSLILESASTNQTSMYLCAILPETLTEAFFGQGTRLTVV.

This clonotype was counted once. The rearrangement links TRBV6-2 or TRBV6-3 to TRBJ2-4; a possible D gene is TRBD2 (6 bases). CDR3 length: 12 residues. V shed 6 bases and J shed 15 bases, with 18 bases lying between them. Germline-derived CDR1 and CDR2 are MNHEY and SVGEGT. CDR3 DNA: TGTGCCAGCAGGAGCCCGGGACTCCGGGTGTACTTC. It translates to CASRSPGLRVYF.

This clonotype was seen many times. This chain uses TRBV7-3 with TRBJ2-1; 10 nucleotides match TRBD1. The CDR3 runs to 14 residues. Unmatched junction bases numbered 3, after V lost 3 bases and J lost 7 bases. Germline CDR1 is SGHTA and CDR2 is FQGTGA. As DNA, the CDR3 is TGTGCCAGCAGCTTGACAGGGGGCATGAATGAGCAGTTCTTC. Amino acid sequence: CASSLTGGMNEQFF.

This sequence joins TRBV6-2 or TRBV6-3 and TRBJ2-1; TRBD2 aligns across 8 bases. This CDR3 spans 14 amino acids. J gave up 5 bases and V 7 bases, and 7 bases lay outside the gene matches. Germline values: CDR1 MNHEY, CDR2 SVGEGT. CDR3 nucleotide sequence: TGTGCCAGCATCGGGACGGGACTAGACAATGAGCAGTTCTTC. This sequence encodes CASIGTGLDNEQFF.

This clonotype appeared a few times. The CDR3, as DNA: TGTGCCAGCAGCCAACATCTAGGGATTGAGCAGTTCTTC. This encodes CASSQHLGIEQFF. The chain recombines TRBV3-1 with TRBJ2-1; the D is unclear. Germline V gives CDR1 LGHDT, CDR2 YNNKEL (reference sequence). This CDR3 is built from 13 residues. V was cut by 2 bases and J by 9 bases, with 11 bases left in between.

The table lists this clonotype with a few counts. The chain joins TRBV7-2 to TRBJ2-5, with D possibly being TRBD1 (6 bases). Germline V gene sequence: CDR1 SGHTA, CDR2 FQGNSA. This CDR3 has 14 amino acids. Trimming took off 5 bases at V and 5 bases at J, with 15 bases between the two ends. In DNA, the CDR3 is TGTGCCAGCAGCAAGTCAGGGGCCCGGGAGACCCAGTACTTC. Encoded protein: CASSKSGARETQYF.

This clonotype came up a few times. The chain is built from TRBV20-1 and TRBJ2-3, with D perhaps TRBD2 (6 bases). The V gene's germline CDR1 is DFQATT and CDR2 SNEGSKA (reference sequence). Trimming took 3 bases from V and 4 from J, leaving 11 bases between them. This CDR3 has 13 amino acids. Here the CDR3 DNA reads TGCAGTGCTAGGTCGGGAGCCTCAGATACGCAGTATTTT. This sequence encodes CSARSGASDTQYF.

V and J are TRBV11-2 and TRBJ1-6; D call uncertain. Deletions cut 1 base from V and 7 bases from J, with 5 bases between. From germline, CDR1 is SGHAT and CDR2 FQNNGV. The CDR3 spans 13 residues. The CDR3 sequence is CASSLGRNSPLHF. DNA of the CDR3: TGTGCCAGCAGCTTAGGAAGGAATTCACCCCTCCACTTT.

V gene TRBV10-3 combines with J gene TRBJ2-1; the D gene is possibly TRBD2 (6 bases). Germline lookup yields CDR1 ENHRY and CDR2 SYGVKD. This CDR3 has 15 residues. V was clipped by 0 bases and J by 7 bases, with 13 bases between them. The CDR3 DNA sequence: TGTGCCATCAGTGAGTCGGGGGGAATGCTTAATGAGCAGTTCTTC. Its translation is CAISESGGMLNEQFF.

This chain joins TRBV28 and TRBJ2-7; tentative D call: TRBD1 (5 bases). From germline, CDR1 is MDHEN and CDR2 SYDVKM. CDR3 length equals 16 residues. Trimming left V 3 bases short and J 0 bases short, with 15 bases between. The CDR3 sequence is CASSFREGSDSYEQYF. The DNA for the CDR3 is TGTGCCAGCAGTTTCAGGGAAGGGTCGGACTCCTACGAGCAGTACTTC.

In its sample, this clonotype was seen many times. This sequence joins TRBV5-1 and TRBJ2-1; possible D gene TRBD2, 5 bases. The germline CDR1 and CDR2 sequences are SGHRS and YFSETQ. Between the trimmed V and J ends, which lost 2 bases and 10 bases, there was a span of 19 bases. CDR3 length: 15 amino acids. The CDR3 bases are TGCGCCAGCAGCTTAGTTGCCAGCGGTGTTAGGGAGCAGTTCTTC. Its translation: CASSLVASGVREQFF.